The rows below give T cell receptor beta chains drawn from one sample of a study of blood T cell repertoires in COVID-19. Sequenced by immunoSEQ multiplex PCR; TCRdb stores in-frame clones only, minus some. This sample has around 100,000 clones, with about 89% found just once. Sequenced input: peripheral blood. The source is a woman aged 25 to 39 with acute or convalescent COVID-19. Each CDR3 is given with its conserved first and last residue. Each record gives: D gene, clone size, V gene, J gene, CDR3 protein, CDR3 DNA. D genes are given only for firm matches. Clone size is given for some rows only: seen once, a few or many times, or a class if the clone is expanded.

TRBD1	-	TRBV6-5	TRBJ1-4	CASSLDRGPELFF	TGTGCCAGCTCCCTGGACAGGGGGCCGGAACTGTTTTTT
TRBD2	-	TRBV7-3	TRBJ2-2	CASSSERGWQGNTGELFF	TGTGCCAGCAGCTCCGAGCGGGGTTGGCAGGGTAACACCGGGGAGCTGTTTTTT
-	-	TRBV15	TRBJ1-5	CATSRDRGVPSPPQHF	TGTGCCACCAGCAGAGATCGGGGGGTCCCAAGCCCACCCCAGCATTTT
-	-	TRBV15	TRBJ1-5	CATSAQPEQGRQPQHF	TGTGCCACCAGCGCCCAACCCGAACAGGGACGGCAGCCCCAGCATTTT
TRBD2	-	TRBV6-6	TRBJ2-7	CASSSWRGGPGEQYF	TGTGCCAGCAGTTCTTGGCGGGGGGGCCCGGGAGAGCAGTACTTC
TRBD2	-	TRBV5-1	TRBJ2-3	CASSRSGGRDTQYF	TGCGCCAGCAGCCGAAGCGGGGGTCGGGATACGCAGTATTTT
-	-	TRBV28	TRBJ2-7	CASSTSYEQYF	TGTGCCAGCAGTACTTCCTACGAGCAGTACTTC
-	-	TRBV7-8	TRBJ2-2	CASSLRSDTGGELFF	TGTGCCAGCAGCTTAAGGTCGGACACTGGTGGGGAGCTGTTTTTT
TRBD2	-	TRBV7-2	TRBJ2-3	CASSLLGTSGGQYF	TGTGCCAGCAGCTTACTCGGGACTAGCGGGGGGCAGTATTTT
TRBD2	-	TRBV27	TRBJ2-3	CASSLSGGGGGDTQYF	TGTGCCAGCAGTTTAAGTGGCGGGGGAGGTGGAGATACGCAGTATTTT
-	once	TRBV6-5	TRBJ2-7	CASRQNNYEQYF	TGTGCCAGCAGACAGAACAATTACGAGCAGTACTTC
-	-	TRBV15	TRBJ1-5	CATRDAAAYSNQPQHF	TGTGCCACCAGAGACGCTGCGGCGTATAGCAATCAGCCCCAGCATTTT
-	few	TRBV5-1	TRBJ2-2	CASSLEGGRGELFF	TGCGCCAGCAGCTTGGAGGGCGGGCGCGGGGAGCTGTTTTTT
-	-	TRBV2	TRBJ1-5	CASSESQNQPQHF	TGTGCCAGCAGTGAAAGTCAGAATCAGCCCCAGCATTTT
-	-	TRBV2	TRBJ1-5	CASSEFNSNQPQHF	TGTGCCAGCAGTGAGTTTAATAGCAATCAGCCCCAGCATTTT
TRBD1	-	TRBV28	TRBJ1-4	CASSISSDRVSEKLFF	TGTGCCAGCAGTATATCCTCCGACAGGGTTTCTGAAAAACTGTTTTTT
-	-	TRBV6-5	TRBJ2-7	CASRTRAGYEQYF	TGTGCCAGCAGGACCCGGGCGGGCTACGAGCAGTACTTC
-	-	TRBV20-1	TRBJ1-2	CSAGRDGGVTF	TGCAGTGCAGGACGGGACGGGGGAGTCACCTTC
-	-	TRBV6-1	TRBJ1-4	CASSEGQWANEKLFF	TGTGCCAGCAGTGAAGGACAGTGGGCTAATGAAAAACTGTTTTTT
-	-	TRBV5-8	TRBJ2-2	CASSERAYTGELFF	TGTGCCAGCTCAGAGCGGGCTTACACCGGGGAGCTGTTTTTT
-	-	TRBV18	TRBJ1-1	CASSPGGWTNTEAFF	TGTGCCAGCTCACCCGGAGGTTGGACGAACACTGAAGCTTTCTTT
TRBD1	-	TRBV6-4	TRBJ1-1	CASRDSLNTEAFF	TGTGCCAGCCGGGACAGTTTGAACACTGAAGCTTTCTTT